Here is one TCR beta chain with its context. The antigen is unknown. An end of the junction does not agree with germline; a read error may underlie this. The CDR3 is 15 residues long. Looked up from germline, CDR1 is SGHTA and CDR2 is FQGNSA. This PCR relied on a set of 60 Vbeta primers and 13 Jbeta primers. Sequenced by immunoSEQ multiplex PCR; TCRdb stores in-frame clones only, minus some. The sample carries roughly 120,000 clones, about three quarters recorded once. These data belong to a study of cytomegalovirus exposure and HLA in healthy donors. Findings and caveats of the study: Most of the CMV-associated TCR beta chains (in a later analysis) appeared to be HLA-restricted.

Sequencing was done on a sample of PBMCs. The gene calls are TRBV7-2 and TRBJ2-5; 7 bases agree with TRBD1. This clonotype was obtained from a man over 45 in good health and CMV-seronegative. CDR3 sequence: CASSLSGQQQEAQYF. The CDR3 bases are TGTGCCAGCAGCTTGTCGGGACAGCAACAAGAGGCCCAGTACTTC.